One T cell receptor (beta chain) is described in this entry. Its matching antigen is unknown. These data belong to a study of T cells in localized non-small cell lung cancer. General study points: With higher T cell density in blood came longer overall survival. Uninvolved neighboring lung showed the greatest T cell clonality, exceeding tumor. The tumor had only one region sequenced, so heterogeneity remains possible.

Sequencing used immunoSEQ multiplex PCR; TCRdb keeps in-frame clones, though not all of them. This sample has 86,000 or so clones, with roughly four fifths found just once. Looked up from germline, CDR1 is SGHRS and CDR2 is YFSETQ. The CDR3 has 14 amino acids. Trimming shortened V by 2 bases and J by 8 bases, and 14 bases separated the two germline ends. This chain connects TRBV5-1 to TRBJ1-3; a weak D match, TRBD1 (6 bases). The sample here was peripheral blood, taken before any cancer treatment. The sequence was obtained from a man between 40 and 75 years old with stage I lung adenocarcinoma. The DNA for the CDR3 is TGCGCCAGCAGCTTCGGGGACCCAGGGGACACCATATATTTT. Protein product: CASSFGDPGDTIYF.